This T cell receptor beta chain was sequenced for a study of cytomegalovirus exposure and HLA in healthy donors (dated by TCRdb to 2017 to 2019). Study-level background: According to a later analysis, one platform produced both the 120 validation repertoires and the 670 or so repertoires of the first cohort. The study aimed to test whether signatures of past pathogen exposure could be identified by cataloging public T cell receptors. Along with the roughly 710-subject first cohort, a separate validation cohort of over a hundred different subjects was used. To predict cytomegalovirus infection status, the study brought together high-throughput TCR immunosequencing, statistical association of individual TCRs with disease status, and machine learning. Findings and caveats that apply to the study as a whole: A few of the identified cytomegalovirus-associated TCR beta chains were confirmed in vitro to be specific for cytomegalovirus antigens. All 120 or so repertoires were used to score co-occurrence in the validation cohort in a later analysis, because that analysis had no HLA typing for the cohort. In a later analysis, TCRs clustered in the first cohort were found to also tend to co-occur in the 110 or so validation repertoires, with 94% of cluster scores above 0. The authors suggested that the approach could potentially be extended to other disease states and immunological phenotypes. The study gave a list of under 200 TCR beta chains associated with cytomegalovirus. The classifier was reported to diagnose cytomegalovirus status with high specificity and sensitivity in both the original and validation cohorts. Across donors, most TCR sequences were observed very rarely, whereas some public TCRs were present in many individuals.

Receptor amplification or capture employed the immunoSEQ multiplex PCR assay. In the paper's pipeline: To diagnose cytomegalovirus status from the catalog of TCR beta chain sequences, a statistical classification framework was built. TCRdb took this table from immuneACCESS and kept in-frame rearrangements with V and J called. Such tables lack part of the clones; where checked against another copy, unresolved V genes explain under half of the gap, and the rest is unexplained. V and J calls and clone size come straight from that table; D and trimming were deduced from the DNA. The table for this sample lists about 180,000 clones; around 86% of them were counted only once. The top ten constitute less than 3.5% of the sample. Trimming removed 4 bases from V and 3 bases from J, leaving 10 bases between the germline ends. Sequences SGHDT (CDR1) and YYEEEE (CDR2) are obtained from the germline V gene. Counted from cysteine to phenylalanine, this CDR3 has 13 amino acids. Only CDR3 DNA remains: 39 bases, in frame from the first base.

In regard to this clone: Its antigen target is currently unknown. Qualities for individual bases were not recorded, and no much larger clone is one base off.

The donors were included in the validation cohort of over a hundred subjects, a group kept apart from the roughly 610-subject first cohort. The chain links TRBV5-6 with TRBJ1-2; tentative D gene TRBD1, with 6 bases matching. Sequenced material: PBMCs. The clonotype was recovered from a man between 18 and 29 years old in good health and CMV-seropositive. The nucleotide sequence is TGTGCCAGCAGCCCAGGACAGCACTATGGCTACACCTTC. The encoded protein is CASSPGQHYGYTF. The reference TRBV5-6 and TRBJ1-2 proteins fill in what lies around the CDR3, so the full variable domain reads DAGVTQSPTHLIKTRGQQVTLRCSPKSGHDTVSWYQQALGQGPQFIFQYYEEEERQRGNFPDRFSGHQFPNYSSELNVNALLLGDSALYLCASSPGQHYGYTFGSGTRLTVV.